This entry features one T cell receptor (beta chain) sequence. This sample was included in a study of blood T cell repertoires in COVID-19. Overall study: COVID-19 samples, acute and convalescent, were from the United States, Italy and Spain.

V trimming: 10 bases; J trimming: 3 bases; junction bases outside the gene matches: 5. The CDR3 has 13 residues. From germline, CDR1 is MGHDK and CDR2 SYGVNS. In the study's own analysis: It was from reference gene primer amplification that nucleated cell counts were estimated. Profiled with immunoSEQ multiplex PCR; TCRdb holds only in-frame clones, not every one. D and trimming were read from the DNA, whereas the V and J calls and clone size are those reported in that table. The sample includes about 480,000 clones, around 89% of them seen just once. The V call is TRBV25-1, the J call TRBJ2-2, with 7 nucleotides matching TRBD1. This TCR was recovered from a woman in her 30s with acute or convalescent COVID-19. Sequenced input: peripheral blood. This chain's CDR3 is CAIRTGDTGELFF. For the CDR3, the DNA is TGTGCCATCCGAACAGGGGACACCGGGGAGCTGTTTTTT.